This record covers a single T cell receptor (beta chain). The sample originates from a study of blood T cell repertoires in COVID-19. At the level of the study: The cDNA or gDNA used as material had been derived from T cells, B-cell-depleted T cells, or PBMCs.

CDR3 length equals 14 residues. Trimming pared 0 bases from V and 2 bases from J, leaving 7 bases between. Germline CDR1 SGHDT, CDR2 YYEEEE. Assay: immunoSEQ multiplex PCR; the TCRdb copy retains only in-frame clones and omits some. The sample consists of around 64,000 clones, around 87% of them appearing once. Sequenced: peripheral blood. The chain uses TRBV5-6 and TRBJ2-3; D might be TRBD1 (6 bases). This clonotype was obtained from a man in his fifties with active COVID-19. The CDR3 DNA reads TGTGCCAGCAGCTTGGGGACAGTCACAGATACGCAGTATTTT. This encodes CASSLGTVTDTQYF.